This T cell receptor beta chain appears in the sequencing data of a study of vaccination and CD4 T cells after COVID-19. About the study: Post-vaccine sampling followed dose two by a median 72 days (range 14 to 241). Study results and caveats: Spike mono-reactivity marked 304 of 307 vaccine-specific clones in convalescent patients.

V lost 3 bases, J lost 5 bases, and 10 bases lay in between. Looked up from germline, CDR1 is SNHLY and CDR2 is FYNNEI. CDR3 size: 13 residues. On this clonotype: The target antigen is unknown.

Indicated treatment: approximately nine-day PBMC culture with coronavirus spike peptide pools or control peptides (ViraFEST assay). PCR positivity was dated March to December 2020, before US Alpha, Beta and Delta variants. Sequenced with the Oncomine TCR Beta short-read assay was DNA taken from cultured CD4+ T cells. Genomic DNA extraction was carried out from cultured CD4+ T cells. TCRdb called the PCR reads again in MiXCR, with one record for every CDR3 protein. Seen here are some 14,000 distinct CDR3 sequences, over 60% observed once, and the top ten hold 6.5% to 9%. The sequencing input was CD4+ T cells from blood, cultured in vitro. The sequence derives from a human donor who had recovered from COVID-19. V usage is TRBV2 and J usage is TRBJ2-5; D ambiguous. CDR3 residues: CASSENFLETQYF. CDR3 DNA sequence: TGTGCCAGCAGTGAGAACTTCTTGGAGACCCAGTACTTC.